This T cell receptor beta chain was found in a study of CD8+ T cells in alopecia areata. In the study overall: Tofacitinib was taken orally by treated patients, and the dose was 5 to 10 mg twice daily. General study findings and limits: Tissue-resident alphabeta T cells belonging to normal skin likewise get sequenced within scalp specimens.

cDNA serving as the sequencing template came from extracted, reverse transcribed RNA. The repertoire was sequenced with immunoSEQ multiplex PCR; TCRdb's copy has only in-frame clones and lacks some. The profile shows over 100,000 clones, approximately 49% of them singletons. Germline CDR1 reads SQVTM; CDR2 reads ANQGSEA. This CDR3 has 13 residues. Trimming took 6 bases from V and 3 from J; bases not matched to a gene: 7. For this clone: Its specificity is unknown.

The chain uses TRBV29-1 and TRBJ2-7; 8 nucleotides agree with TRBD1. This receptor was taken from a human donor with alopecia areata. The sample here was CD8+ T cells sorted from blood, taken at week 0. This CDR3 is CSVVPGQVYEQYF. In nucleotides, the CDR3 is TGCAGCGTCGTTCCGGGACAGGTCTACGAGCAGTACTTC.